This entry lists 8 T cell receptor beta chains sequenced from one sample in a study of T cell repertoires in cytomegalovirus infection (dated by TCRdb to between 2017 and 2020). TCRdb names Illumina HiSeq 1500 as the instrument used. TCRdb applied fastp at Q25 and MiXCR to the public reads, then kept only in-frame beta chains. Every distinct CDR3 protein forms one entry, paired with its most common genes and DNA. This sample comprises approximately 71,000 distinct CDR3 sequences, under 4.5% of them detected only once. Of the sample, roughly 22% falls within the top ten clones. The material sequenced was PBMCs. These receptors were obtained from a human donor in good health (CMV status not recorded). Some clones in this sample may be carry-over from other donors' samples.

The sample holds many counts of this clonotype. The V gene is TRBV7-2, the J gene TRBJ2-1; 8 nucleotides match TRBD1. Germline V lookup: CDR1 SGHTA, CDR2 FQGNSA. The CDR3 consists of 15 residues. V lost 5 bases to trimming and J lost 8 bases; unmatched junction nucleotides: 11. For the CDR3, the DNA is TGTGCCAGCAGCCTTGGGTCAGGGGGCTTGGATGAGCAGTTCTTC. Translating it yields CASSLGSGGLDEQFF.

This clonotype was detected many times. This chain links TRBV7-2 with TRBJ2-1; no definite D call. CDR1 SGHTA and CDR2 FQGNSA come from the germline V gene. CDR3 length: 14 residues. Between the trimmed V and J ends, which lost 1 base and 7 bases, there was a span of 11 bases. CDR3 region: CASSLVVQVNEQFF. CDR3 bases: TGTGCCAGCAGCTTAGTGGTACAAGTGAATGAGCAGTTCTTC.

The V gene is TRBV7-2, the J gene TRBJ2-1, with 12 bases lining up with TRBD2. V lost 8 bases and J lost 2; bases outside the gene matches: 4. The CDR3 totals 15 residues. The germline V gene encodes CDR1 SGHTA and CDR2 FQGNSA. CDR3 amino acids: CASGTSGGTYNEQFF. DNA for the CDR3: TGTGCCAGCGGTACTAGCGGGGGGACCTACAATGAGCAGTTCTTC.

This clonotype was picked up many times. The V gene is TRBV28, the J gene TRBJ2-4, with 9 bases aligning to TRBD2. Losses at the gene ends were 7 bases for V and 3 bases for J; bases not matched to a gene: 10. The CDR3 sequence is 16 residues long. The V gene's germline CDR1 is MDHEN and CDR2 SYDVKM. For the CDR3, the DNA is TGTGCCAGCACCCCCAGACTAGCGGCAATCAAAAACATTCAGTACTTC. Translation: CASTPRLAAIKNIQYF.

This clonotype was recorded many times. V usage is TRBV2 and J usage is TRBJ2-3; D tentatively reads TRBD1 or TRBD2 (5 bases each). The V end lost 10 bases, the J end lost 2 bases, and 16 bases lay between the germline ends. The CDR3 has 14 amino acids. CDR1 and CDR2 from the germline V gene are SNHLY and FYNNEI. This CDR3 reads CATGRQAPTDTQYF. The DNA for the CDR3 is TGTGCCACGGGGCGACAAGCCCCCACAGATACGCAGTATTTT.

Ten or more counts support this clonotype. This chain uses TRBV7-2 with TRBJ1-3; no clear D gene. The CDR3 runs 14 residues. Germline assignment: CDR1 SGHTA and CDR2 FQGNSA. The germline V and J ends were trimmed by 0 bases and 0 bases, with 3 bases remaining between them. CDR3 residues: CASSLASSGNTIYF. Here the CDR3 DNA reads TGTGCCAGCAGCTTAGCTAGCTCTGGAAACACCATATATTTT.

This clonotype was detected many times. V is TRBV29-1 and J is TRBJ1-1, with D hard to call. The CDR3 length is 13 residues. Germline loops: CDR1 SQVTM, CDR2 ANQGSEA. Trimming took 6 bases from V and 1 from J, leaving 12 bases between them. CDR3 coding DNA: TGCAGCGTCTCGGAGAGGAGGAACACTGAAGCTTTCTTT. It is translated as CSVSERRNTEAFF.

V is TRBV20-1 and J is TRBJ2-7, with 8 bases that match TRBD1. Germline loops: CDR1 DFQATT, CDR2 SNEGSKA (reference sequence). The CDR3 sequence is 16 residues long. V gave up 8 bases and J gave up 2 bases; unmatched junction bases: 17. The CDR3 sequence: CSTTGQAIRGTYEQYF. The CDR3 bases are TGCAGTACGACGGGACAGGCAATAAGGGGCACCTACGAGCAGTACTTC.